One sample yielded the 24 T cell receptor beta chains listed below, sequenced in a study of blood T cell repertoires in COVID-19. The assay was immunoSEQ multiplex PCR, and TCRdb's table has in-frame clones only and misses some. The sample lists about 150,000 clones, 87% occurring once. Sample: peripheral blood. These receptors all stem from a woman aged 60 to 75 with active or convalescent COVID-19.

V gene TRBV4-3 combines with J gene TRBJ1-2, with D perhaps TRBD1 (5 bases). Trimming pared 4 bases from V and 1 base from J, leaving 10 bases between. The germline gives CDR1 LGHNA, CDR2 YSLEER. This CDR3 is 14 amino acids long. CDR3 sequence (DNA): TGCGCCAGCAGCCCGGACATCCTTAACTATGGCTACACCTTC. This sequence encodes CASSPDILNYGYTF.

This rearrangement joins TRBV2 to TRBJ2-3, with D possibly TRBD2 on 7 matching bases. Trimming removed 4 bases at V and 2 bases at J, with 10 bases between. The CDR3 loop spans 14 amino acids. Germline V gene lookup returns CDR1 SNHLY and CDR2 FYNNEI. The CDR3 DNA reads TGTGCCAGCAGTGGAGGGGGGGTCACAGATACGCAGTATTTT. The encoded protein is CASSGGGVTDTQYF. Filled out from reference TRBV2 and TRBJ2-3, the complete variable domain reads EPEVTQTPSHQVTQMGQEVILRCVPISNHLYFYWYRQILGQKVEFLVSFYNNEISEKSEIFDDQFSVERPDGSNFTLKIRSTKLEDSAMYFCASSGGGVTDTQYFGPGTRLTVL.

The V gene is TRBV12-3 or TRBV12-4, the J gene TRBJ2-5; D remains unclear. The CDR3 sequence is 12 residues long. The V end was cut by 6 bases, the J end by 5 bases, with 10 bases between. The CDR3 is CASRAGWETQYF. CDR3 DNA: TGTGCCAGCAGAGCAGGTTGGGAGACCCAGTACTTC.

This clone was recorded only once. V gene TRBV3-1 (or the pseudogene TRBV3-2) combines with J gene TRBJ2-3, with TRBD2 identical over 9 bases. Germline trimming cut 1 base from V and 4 bases from J; bases unmatched to any gene: 6. Germline V gives CDR1 LGHDT, CDR2 YNNKEL (reference sequence). This CDR3 is 16 amino acids long. CDR3 sequence: CASSQGLAGRPDTQYF. The CDR3 DNA follows: TGTGCCAGCAGCCAAGGGCTAGCGGGGCGCCCAGATACGCAGTATTTT.

This clone came up once. V gene TRBV7-2 combines with J gene TRBJ2-3; D may be TRBD2 (5 bases). CDR1 and CDR2 from the germline V gene are SGHTA and FQGNSA. The CDR3 extends over 12 amino acids. Trimming pared 3 bases from V and 4 bases from J, leaving 5 bases between. The CDR3 nucleotides read TGTGCCAGCAGCTTCGGGGCAGATACGCAGTATTTT. Encoded protein: CASSFGADTQYF.

V usage is TRBV7-9 and J usage is TRBJ2-3; 7 bases match TRBD2. The V gene's germline CDR1 is SEHNR and CDR2 FQNEAQ (reference sequence). The CDR3 contains 16 residues. With 5 bases clipped from V and 3 bases from J, the junction kept 11 bases outside the gene matches. CDR3 nucleotide sequence: TGTGCCAGCAGCCAAGTGGACGGGGAGGGAACAGATACGCAGTATTTT. Translating it yields CASSQVDGEGTDTQYF.

The CDR3 bases are TGTGCCAGCAGCTCCCCCGGGACAGGGGTGTATGGCTACACCTTC. It codes for CASSSPGTGVYGYTF. J is TRBJ1-2 and V is TRBV7-9; TRBD1 agrees at 10 bases. The CDR3 consists of 15 residues. Germline-derived CDR1 and CDR2 are SEHNR and FQNEAQ (reference sequence). V gave up 4 bases and J gave up 5 bases; unmatched junction bases: 7.

This clone appeared a single time. This chain joins TRBV5-5 and TRBJ2-5, with D perhaps TRBD1 (6 bases). The CDR3 has 16 residues. Germline loops: CDR1 SGHKS, CDR2 YYEKEE (reference sequence). With 5 bases removed from V and 1 base from J, the gap between germline ends came to 18 bases. The CDR3 loop reads CASSPPIKGGQETQYF. The CDR3 coding sequence is TGTGCCAGCAGTCCTCCGATAAAAGGGGGCCAAGAGACCCAGTACTTC.

The chain is built from TRBV27 and TRBJ1-2, with 8 bases lining up with TRBD1. CDR1 and CDR2 from the germline V gene are MNHEY and SMNVEV (reference sequence). The ends lost 6 bases at V and 7 bases at J; junction bases unmatched: 7. The CDR3 sequence is 13 residues long. In DNA, the CDR3 is TGTGCCAGCAGGACCACAGGGGGACGTGGCTACACCTTC. Translating it yields CASRTTGGRGYTF.

J is TRBJ2-3 and V is TRBV7-9; 8 bases fit TRBD2. The J segment lost 0 bases and the V segment lost 6 bases, leaving 11 bases of the junction unmatched. The CDR3 sequence is 17 residues long. CDR1 and CDR2 from the germline V gene are SEHNR and FQNEAQ (reference sequence). The CDR3 here is CASRGAAGDKSTDTQYF. The CDR3 region has the DNA TGTGCCAGCAGAGGGGCAGCGGGGGACAAAAGCACAGATACGCAGTATTTT. Together with reference TRBV7-9 and TRBJ2-3, the CDR3 gives the full variable domain: DTGVSQNPRHKITKRGQNVTFRCDPISEHNRLYWYRQTLGQGPEFLTYFQNEAQLEKSRLLSDRFSAERPKGSFSTLEIQRTEQGDSAMYLCASRGAAGDKSTDTQYFGPGTRLTVL.

This chain joins TRBV5-1 and TRBJ1-2; 11 nucleotides line up with TRBD1. The CDR3 totals 15 residues. Germline V gene sequence: CDR1 SGHRS, CDR2 YFSETQ. V dropped 0 bases and J dropped 6; count of bases not matched to a gene: 4. CDR3 sequence reads: CASSLGWTGGDGYTF. The CDR3 DNA sequence: TGCGCCAGCAGCTTGGGTTGGACAGGGGGCGATGGCTACACCTTC.

A single count supports this clone. The chain has TRBV29-1 and TRBJ2-6; 12 nucleotides align to TRBD1. The junction had 2 bases not matched to a gene; V was cut back by 6 bases and J by 2 bases. The germline V gene has CDR1 SQVTM and CDR2 ANQGSEA. CDR3 size: 15 residues. The CDR3 region is CSVGTGGTGANVLTF. Written as DNA, the CDR3 is TGCAGCGTGGGGACAGGGGGCACTGGGGCCAACGTCCTGACTTTC.

The chain joins TRBV13 to TRBJ2-3; a possible D gene is TRBD2 (6 bases). V dropped 5 bases and J dropped 4 bases, with 22 bases sitting between them. The CDR3 length is 17 residues. Germline loops: CDR1 PRHDT, CDR2 FYEKMQ (reference sequence). The CDR3 bases are TGTGCCAGCAGCACTGCCCCGCGGGGCTCCTCCCCAGATACGCAGTATTTT. As protein: CASSTAPRGSSPDTQYF.

V gene TRBV4-1 combines with J gene TRBJ1-2; tentative D call: TRBD1 (5 bases). The CDR3 runs to 17 residues. Germline V gives CDR1 MGHRA, CDR2 YSYEKL. V lost 1 base, J lost 4 bases, and 19 bases lay in between. The CDR3 DNA sequence: TGCGCCAGCAGCCAAGCTAGGGATTCCCTGACAGCCTATGGCTACACCTTC. Its translation is CASSQARDSLTAYGYTF.

The sample holds many counts of this clone. As DNA, the CDR3 is TGTGCCAGCAGCTTATGGGGCGCGGATGGCTACACCTTC. The encoded protein is CASSLWGADGYTF. The genes are TRBV7-9 and TRBJ1-2, with D tentatively TRBD1 (5 bases). Deletions cut 2 bases from V and 6 bases from J, with 10 bases between. Germline CDR1 SEHNR, CDR2 FQNEAQ (reference sequence). The CDR3 has 13 amino acids.

The chain employs TRBV7-2 and TRBJ2-7; the match to TRBD2 covers 8 bases. This CDR3 is 14 amino acids long. CDR1 is SGHTA and CDR2 is FQGNSA in the germline V gene. The junction had 11 bases not matched to a gene; V was cut back by 7 bases and J by 6 bases. CDR3 in amino acids: CASKPGLGATEQYF. In DNA, the CDR3 is TGTGCCAGCAAACCGGGACTAGGTGCTACCGAGCAGTACTTC.

The J gene is TRBJ1-1, the V gene TRBV11-2; 7 positions agree with TRBD1. V dropped 5 bases and J dropped 1; count of bases not matched to a gene: 7. Per germline, CDR1 SGHAT and CDR2 FQNNGV. CDR3 length: 15 amino acids. The CDR3 DNA reads TGTGCCAGCAGCCCACGACAGGGAGAGAACACTGAAGCTTTCTTT. This gives the protein CASSPRQGENTEAFF.

V is TRBV6-5 and J is TRBJ1-3, with a tentative D call TRBD1 (6 bases). The germline CDR1 and CDR2 sequences are MNHEY and SVGAGI. The CDR3 spans 14 residues. V was clipped by 5 bases and J by 0 bases, with 8 bases between them. CDR3 nucleotides: TGTGCCAGCAGTCCACAGGGCTCTGGAAACACCATATATTTT. This codes for CASSPQGSGNTIYF.

The V gene is TRBV7-2, the J gene TRBJ1-1; D unresolved. V lost 2 bases, J lost 6 bases, and 13 bases lay in between. CDR3 size: 14 residues. Germline CDR1 and CDR2: SGHTA and FQGNSA. CDR3 region: CASSLRPARAEAFF. The CDR3, as DNA: TGTGCCAGCAGCTTACGGCCGGCGAGGGCTGAAGCTTTCTTT.

The chain links TRBV16 to TRBJ1-2; no definite D call. The ends were cut back, 4 bases at V and 4 bases at J, with 10 bases in the middle. Germline V CDR1 and CDR2: KGHSY, FQNENV. The length of the CDR3 is 13 residues. CDR3 DNA: TGTGCCAGCAGCCCTCAACAGATCTATGGCTACACCTTC. The encoded protein is CASSPQQIYGYTF.

The V gene is TRBV24-1, the J gene TRBJ1-6; weak D call: TRBD1 (6 bases). The germline CDR1 and CDR2 sequences are KGHDR and SFDVKD. CDR3 length equals 15 residues. V was trimmed by 8 bases and J by 8 bases, leaving 18 bases between them. In nucleotides, the CDR3 is TGTGCCACCACTGGGCCCCGGGACACCGATTCACCCCTCCACTTT. It codes for CATTGPRDTDSPLHF.

The sample holds one count of this clone. The chain combines TRBV9 with TRBJ2-2; 12 nucleotides line up with TRBD2. V lost 3 bases and J lost 9; bases outside the gene matches: 18. CDR1 SGDLS and CDR2 YYNGEE come from the germline V gene. The CDR3 loop spans 19 amino acids. CDR3 nucleotide sequence: TGTGCCAGCAGCGGACAAGCCCCCGGGACTAGCGGGCGTGGAAGGGAGCTGTTTTTT. It specifies CASSGQAPGTSGRGRELFF.

The chain uses TRBV5-8 and TRBJ1-2; D unclear. The CDR3 consists of 13 residues. Per germline, CDR1 SGHTS and CDR2 YDEGEE. V was clipped by 0 bases and J by 6 bases, with 9 bases between them. CDR3 coding DNA: TGTGCCAGCAGCTTGGGCGAGGTCGATGGCTACACCTTC. Translation: CASSLGEVDGYTF.

V usage is TRBV3-1 (or the pseudogene TRBV3-2) and J usage is TRBJ2-3, with 15 bases fitting TRBD2. This CDR3 has 16 amino acids. After removal of 2 bases from V and 4 bases from J, the junction contained 1 base not matched to a gene. Germline V lookup: CDR1 LGHDT, CDR2 YNNKEL (reference sequence). The CDR3 loop reads CASSQRTSGGADTQYF. DNA for the CDR3: TGTGCCAGCAGCCAACGGACTAGCGGGGGGGCAGATACGCAGTATTTT.